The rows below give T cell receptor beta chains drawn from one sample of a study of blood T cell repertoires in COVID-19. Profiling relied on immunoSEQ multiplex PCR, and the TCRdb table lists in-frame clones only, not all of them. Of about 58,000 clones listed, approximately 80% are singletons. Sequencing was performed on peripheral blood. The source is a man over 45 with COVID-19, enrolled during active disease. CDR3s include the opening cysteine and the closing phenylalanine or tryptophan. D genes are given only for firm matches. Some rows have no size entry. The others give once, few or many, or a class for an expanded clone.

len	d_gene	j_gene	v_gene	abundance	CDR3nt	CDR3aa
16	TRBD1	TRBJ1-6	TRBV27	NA	TGTGCCAGCAGTTTATATCCCCGGACAGGTTATTCACCCCTCCACTTT	CASSLYPRTGYSPLHF
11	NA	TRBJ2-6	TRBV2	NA	TGTGCCAGCAGCCCTAGCAACGTCCTGACTTTC	CASSPSNVLTF
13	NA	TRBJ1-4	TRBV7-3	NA	TGTGCCAGCAGCTTAATGCAGGGTCAAAAACTGTTTTTT	CASSLMQGQKLFF
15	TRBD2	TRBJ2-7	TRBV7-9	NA	TGTGCCAGCAGCTTAGACGGGGGGGTCTCCTACGAGCAGTACTTC	CASSLDGGVSYEQYF
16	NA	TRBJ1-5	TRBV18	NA	TGTGCCAGCTCACCCTACCCTTCGAGGGAAGGACAGCCCCAGCATTTT	CASSPYPSREGQPQHF
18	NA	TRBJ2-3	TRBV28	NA	NA	CASSSSRAGGPDTDTQYF
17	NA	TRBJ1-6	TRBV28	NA	TGTGCCAGCGGGAACCTGGACAGTCGCTCCTATAATTCACCCCTCCACTTT	CASGNLDSRSYNSPLHF
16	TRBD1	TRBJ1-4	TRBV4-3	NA	TGCGCCAGCAGCCAGGACGGGACAGGGCGAAATGAAAAACTGTTTTTT	CASSQDGTGRNEKLFF
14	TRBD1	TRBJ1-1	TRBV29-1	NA	TGCAGCGTAAAATCCGGGACAGGCAACACTGAAGCTTTCTTT	CSVKSGTGNTEAFF
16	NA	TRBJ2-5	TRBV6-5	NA	TGTGCCAGCAGTTACTCGCCGGGAGACCTCCAAGAGACCCAGTACTTC	CASSYSPGDLQETQYF
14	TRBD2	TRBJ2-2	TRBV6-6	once	TGTGCCAGCATTCTAGCGGGAGTGGGCGGGGAGCTGTTTTTT	CASILAGVGGELFF
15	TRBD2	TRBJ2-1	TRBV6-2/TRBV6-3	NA	TGTGCCAGCAGTCAGCTAGCGGGATCCTACAATGAGCAGTTCTTC	CASSQLAGSYNEQFF
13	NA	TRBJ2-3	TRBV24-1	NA	TGTGCCACCGGGTGGGGCGGCACAGATACGCAGTATTTT	CATGWGGTDTQYF
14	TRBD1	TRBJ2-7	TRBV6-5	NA	TGTGCCAGCAGTTACGGGCGACAGGGCTACGAGCAGTACTTC	CASSYGRQGYEQYF
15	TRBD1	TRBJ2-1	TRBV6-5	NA	TGTGCCAGCAGCCCCGGGACAGGGGTGGGGGGTGAGCAGTTCTTC	CASSPGTGVGGEQFF
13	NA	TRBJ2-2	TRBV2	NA	TGTGCCAGCCAATTTGTGGAGGGCGGGGAGCTGTTTTTT	CASQFVEGGELFF
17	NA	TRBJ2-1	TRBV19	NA	TGTGCCAGTAGTATTGGGTGGATGTCGGGAGAACTCGATGAGCAGTTCTTC	CASSIGWMSGELDEQFF
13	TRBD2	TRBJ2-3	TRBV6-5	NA	TGTGCCAGCACTCGACTAGCGGGAGATACGCAGTATTTT	CASTRLAGDTQYF
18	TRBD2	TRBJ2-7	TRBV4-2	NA	TGTGCCAGCAGCCAAGATATGTGGCGGAGCGGGACCTCCTACGAGCAGTACTTC	CASSQDMWRSGTSYEQYF
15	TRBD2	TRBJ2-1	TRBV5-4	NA	TGTGCCAGCAGCCCGACTAGCGAATCCTACAATGAGCAGTTCTTC	CASSPTSESYNEQFF
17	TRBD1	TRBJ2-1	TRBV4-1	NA	TGCGCCAGCAGCCAACCCTATGAGCGCAGGGGGCAACGAGAGCAGTTCTTC	CASSQPYERRGQREQFF
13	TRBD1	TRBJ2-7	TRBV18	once	TGTGCCAGCTCAAGGGACAGGACCTACGAGCAGTACTTC	CASSRDRTYEQYF
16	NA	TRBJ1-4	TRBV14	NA	TGTGCCAGCAGCCAAAGAGGCGGGGCCTCTAATGAAAAACTGTTTTTT	CASSQRGGASNEKLFF
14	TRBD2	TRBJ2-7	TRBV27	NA	TGTGCCAGCAGTTTAACTAGCGGGGAAAGGGAGCAGTACTTC	CASSLTSGEREQYF
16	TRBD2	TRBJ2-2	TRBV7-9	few	TGTGCCAGCAGCGCTGGCGAAGCGGGAGGGCCCGGGGAGCTGTTTTTT	CASSAGEAGGPGELFF
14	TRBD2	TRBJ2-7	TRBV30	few	TGTGCCTGGGCCCCCGCGGGGGGTAGGGACGAGCAGTACTTC	CAWAPAGGRDEQYF
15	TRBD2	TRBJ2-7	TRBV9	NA	TGTGCCAGCAGCCCGACCAGCGGGAGGGTGCACGAGCAGTACTTC	CASSPTSGRVHEQYF
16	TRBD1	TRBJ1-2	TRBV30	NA	TGTGCCTGGACATCGCGGGACAGGGGCTGGGGCTATGGCTACACCTTC	CAWTSRDRGWGYGYTF
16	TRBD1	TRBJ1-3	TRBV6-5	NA	TGTGCCAGCAGTTACTCTCCGGACAGGGGGGACGACACCATATATTTT	CASSYSPDRGDDTIYF
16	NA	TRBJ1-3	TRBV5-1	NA	TGCGCCAGCAGCCCTAGGGGCAGCTCCTCTGGAAACACCATATATTTT	CASSPRGSSSGNTIYF
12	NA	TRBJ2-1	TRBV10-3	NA	TGTGCCATCAGTAGATCGGGGAATGAGCAGTTCTTC	CAISRSGNEQFF
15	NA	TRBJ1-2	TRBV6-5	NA	TGTGCCAGCAGTATCACAGGAGAATATAACTATGGCTACACCTTC	CASSITGEYNYGYTF
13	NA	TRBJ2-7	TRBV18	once	TGTGCCAGCTCACCTTCGCGGTTATACGAGCAGTACTTC	CASSPSRLYEQYF
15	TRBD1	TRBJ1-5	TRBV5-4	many	TGTGCCAGCAGTCAGGACAGGGGCGTCGGACAGCCCCAGCATTTT	CASSQDRGVGQPQHF
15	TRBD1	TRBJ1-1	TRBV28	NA	TGTGCCAGCATCTCCATGCGACAGGGATACACTGAAGCTTTCTTT	CASISMRQGYTEAFF
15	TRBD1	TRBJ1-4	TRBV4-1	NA	TGCGCCAGCAGCCAACCGCGACAGGGAAATGAAAAACTGTTTTTT	CASSQPRQGNEKLFF
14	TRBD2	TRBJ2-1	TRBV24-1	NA	TGTGCCACCAGTTCGACTAGCGGGAGCAATGAGCAGTTCTTC	CATSSTSGSNEQFF
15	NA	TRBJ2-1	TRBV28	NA	TGTGCCAGCAGGGCGGGATTGAGCTCCTACAATGAGCAGTTCTTC	CASRAGLSSYNEQFF
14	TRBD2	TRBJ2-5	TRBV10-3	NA	TGTGCCATCAGTGGGACTAGCGGGATTGAGACCCAGTACTTC	CAISGTSGIETQYF
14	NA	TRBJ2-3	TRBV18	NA	TGTGCCAGCTCCCCGAAGGCCTTTGCGGCGGCGCAGTATTTT	CASSPKAFAAAQYF
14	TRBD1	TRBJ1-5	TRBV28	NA	TGTGCCAGCAGGGATCAGGGGGGCAATCAGCCCCAGCATTTT	CASRDQGGNQPQHF
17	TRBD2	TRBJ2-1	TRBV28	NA	TGTGCCAGCAGCACCACTAGCGGGAAGAGCTCCTACAATGAGCAGTTCTTC	CASSTTSGKSSYNEQFF